The 4 T cell receptor beta chains below come from one sample, sequenced in a study of T cell repertoires in cytomegalovirus infection. MiXCR was run by TCRdb on the reads, yielding one entry per CDR3 protein. The data contain 480,000 or so distinct CDR3 sequences, around 10% of them singletons. Sequencing was done on a sample of PBMCs. The receptors originated from a human donor in good health (CMV status not recorded). Some clones in this sample may be carry-over from other donors' samples.

This clonotype appeared once. The gene calls are TRBV20-1 and TRBJ2-7; D remains ambiguous. The CDR3 is 10 amino acids. V was clipped by 2 bases and J by 6 bases, with 5 bases between them. Per germline, CDR1 DFQATT and CDR2 SNEGSKA (reference sequence). The CDR3 DNA sequence: TGCAGTGCTAGATCTTCCGAGCAGTACTTC. It yields the protein CSARSSEQYF.

This clonotype came up many times. V and J are TRBV7-9 and TRBJ2-3, with unresolved D. CDR3 length: 13 residues. V shed 2 bases and J shed 2 bases, with 5 bases lying between them. Looked up from germline, CDR1 is SEHNR and CDR2 is FQNEAQ (reference sequence). DNA for the CDR3: TGTGCCAGCAGCTTACCCATCACAGATACGCAGTATTTT. Translation gives CASSLPITDTQYF.

This clonotype has a count of ten or more. This chain uses TRBV6-5 with TRBJ2-7, with a possible D match to TRBD1 (6 bases). Germline values: CDR1 MNHEY, CDR2 SVGAGI. The CDR3 runs 14 residues. The V gene lost 0 bases and the J gene lost 10 bases, with 16 bases spanning the gap. This CDR3 reads CASSYSRGRVHQYF. The CDR3, as DNA: TGTGCCAGCAGTTACTCCAGGGGCCGGGTCCACCAGTACTTC.

This clonotype has at least ten counts. The rearrangement links TRBV20-1 to TRBJ2-5, with 11 bases fitting TRBD1. The junction had 5 bases not matched to a gene; V was cut back by 5 bases and J by 3 bases. This CDR3 region has 14 residues. Per germline, CDR1 DFQATT and CDR2 SNEGSKA (reference sequence). CDR3 sequence reads: CSAGQGAVEETQYF. CDR3 coding DNA: TGCAGTGCTGGACAGGGGGCAGTCGAAGAGACCCAGTACTTC.